Below, 28 T cell receptor beta chains from the same sample are listed, as sequenced in a study of blood T cell repertoires in COVID-19. Libraries were prepared by immunoSEQ multiplex PCR; TCRdb keeps only in-frame clonotypes and omits some of them. The sample gives fewer than 95,000 clones, 89% of which show up once; under 10% is in the top ten. The sample comprised peripheral blood. Receptors were obtained from a man in his forties or fifties with acute or convalescent COVID-19.

The rearrangement links TRBV9 to TRBJ2-5; TRBD1 might be the D (6 bases). The V gene's germline CDR1 is SGDLS and CDR2 YYNGEE. Trimming took off 4 bases at V and 4 bases at J, with 17 bases between the two ends. The CDR3 contains 15 residues. The CDR3 DNA reads TGTGCCAGCAGCAAACACAGGGATGTGGTAGAGACCCAGTACTTC. This sequence encodes CASSKHRDVVETQYF.

This chain connects TRBV6-6 to TRBJ1-4, with D perhaps TRBD1 (6 bases). V lost 6 bases to trimming and J lost 1 base, with 15 bases between them. The CDR3 sequence is 16 residues long. The germline CDR1 and CDR2 sequences are MNHNY and SVGAGI (reference sequence). The CDR3 region has the DNA TGTGCCAGCAGCACCCCACGAGGGGGAACTAATGAAAAACTGTTTTTT. Its protein is CASSTPRGGTNEKLFF.

This CDR3 reads CASSPWDRGRLTEAFF. DNA for the CDR3: TGTGCCAGCAGCCCCTGGGACAGGGGTCGTTTAACTGAAGCTTTCTTT. The genes are TRBV11-2 and TRBJ1-1, with 10 bases fitting TRBD1. Looked up from germline, CDR1 is SGHAT and CDR2 is FQNNGV. The CDR3 length is 16 residues. The trim removed 5 bases at V and 5 bases at J, leaving 11 bases unmatched.

The chain recombines TRBV3-1 (or the pseudogene TRBV3-2) with TRBJ1-4; TRBD1 agrees at 11 bases. Per the germline V gene, CDR1 is LGHDT and CDR2 is YNNKEL (reference sequence). The J segment lost 7 bases and the V segment lost 4 bases, leaving 2 bases of the junction unmatched. The CDR3 is made up of 14 amino acids. The CDR3, as DNA: TGTGCCAGCAGCCTCGGGACAGGGGGTGAAAAACTGTTTTTT. Amino acid sequence: CASSLGTGGEKLFF.

The chain is built from TRBV2 and TRBJ2-1, with a possible D match to TRBD2 (6 bases). Germline-derived CDR1 and CDR2 are SNHLY and FYNNEI. The CDR3 consists of 15 residues. V lost 11 bases and J lost 7, with 24 bases in between. In DNA form, the CDR3 reads TGTGCCGGGGCTTATTTTAGCGGATCAGTAAATGAGCAGTTCTTC. Its translation: CAGAYFSGSVNEQFF.

This clone was picked up one time. Other DNA sequences within the sample encode an identical CDR3. The CDR3 is CASSPTGGNQPQHF. CDR3 bases: TGTGCCAGCAGCCCCACAGGGGGGAATCAGCCCCAGCATTTT. This chain uses TRBV4-2 with TRBJ1-5; TRBD1 matches 8 bases. Per germline, CDR1 LGHNA and CDR2 YNFKEQ. The CDR3 loop spans 14 amino acids. Trimming cost V 4 bases and J 4 bases; bases outside gene matches: 3.

The V call is TRBV5-6, the J call TRBJ2-7; 7 positions agree with TRBD2. This CDR3 comprises 15 residues. Germline V gives CDR1 SGHDT, CDR2 YYEEEE. The ends lost 5 bases at V and 0 bases at J; junction bases unmatched: 8. The CDR3 DNA sequence: TGTGCCAGCAGGCGCGCGGGCGGGGGCTCCTACGAGCAGTACTTC. Translated: CASRRAGGGSYEQYF.

The rearrangement uses TRBV5-4 and TRBJ1-2; 7 bases align to TRBD1. J gave up 5 bases and V 4 bases, and 14 bases lay outside the gene matches. The CDR3 sequence is 16 residues long. CDR1 SGHNT and CDR2 YYREEE come from the germline V gene (reference sequence). CDR3 DNA sequence: TGTGCCAGCAGCCCAGATCCGGGACAGCCCTTGTATGGCTACACCTTC. It encodes CASSPDPGQPLYGYTF.

V usage is TRBV5-6 and J usage is TRBJ1-2; 8 nucleotides agree with TRBD1. The ends lost 3 bases at V and 3 bases at J; junction bases unmatched: 10. The CDR3 consists of 16 residues. The V gene's germline CDR1 is SGHDT and CDR2 YYEEEE. CDR3 protein: CASSWFTGGLHYGYTF. The CDR3, as DNA: TGTGCCAGCAGCTGGTTTACAGGGGGTCTACACTATGGCTACACCTTC.

The chain uses TRBV28 and TRBJ1-5; 9 nucleotides line up with TRBD1. Trimming took 6 bases from V and 5 from J; bases not matched to a gene: 8. The CDR3 spans 15 residues. Germline values: CDR1 MDHEN, CDR2 SYDVKM. In DNA form, the CDR3 reads TGTGCCAGCAGGACCGGACAGGGGTACTATCAGCCCCAGCATTTT. It encodes CASRTGQGYYQPQHF.

This chain links TRBV6-4 with TRBJ1-2; D possibly corresponds to TRBD1 (6 bases). There are 14 residues in the CDR3. V lost 6 bases and J lost 4, with 15 bases in between. The V gene's germline CDR1 is MRHNA and CDR2 SNTAGT. The CDR3 region has the DNA TGTGCCAGCAGGAGGGACACCCGTAGCTATGGCTACACCTTC. Translated, it gives CASRRDTRSYGYTF.

The chain employs TRBV28 and TRBJ1-3; possibly TRBD1 for D (5 bases). V was shortened by 4 bases and J by 3 bases, with 10 bases between the two germline ends. The CDR3 sequence is 14 residues long. From germline, CDR1 is MDHEN and CDR2 SYDVKM. CDR3 bases: TGTGCCAGCAGTTCCCAGGGCATTGGAAACACCATATATTTT. As protein: CASSSQGIGNTIYF.

In its sample, this clone was seen once. The V call is TRBV5-4, the J call TRBJ1-1; D gene uncertain. The V end lost 4 bases, the J end lost 5 bases, and 18 bases lay between the germline ends. Looked up from germline, CDR1 is SGHNT and CDR2 is YYREEE (reference sequence). The CDR3 sequence is 15 residues long. The CDR3 reads CASSPGQRPGTEAFF. The CDR3 DNA reads TGTGCCAGCAGCCCAGGCCAGCGACCGGGAACTGAAGCTTTCTTT.

V usage is TRBV19 and J usage is TRBJ1-5; 8 bases are a match to TRBD1. The length of the CDR3 is 16 residues. The junction had 8 bases not matched to a gene; V was cut back by 5 bases and J by 2 bases. Germline assignment: CDR1 LNHDA and CDR2 SQIVND (reference sequence). The CDR3 here is CASSPSTGAGNQPQHF. CDR3 DNA: TGTGCCAGTAGTCCGTCGACAGGGGCGGGCAATCAGCCCCAGCATTTT.

This sequence joins TRBV3-1 (or the pseudogene TRBV3-2) and TRBJ2-7, with D maybe TRBD1 (6 bases). The V end lost 5 bases, the J end lost 3 bases, and 14 bases lay between the germline ends. Germline assignment: CDR1 LGHDT and CDR2 YNNKEL (reference sequence). The CDR3 sequence is 14 residues long. The CDR3 nucleotides are TGTGCCAGCAGCGGTGGACAGAGTTACTACGAGCAGTACTTC. Translated: CASSGGQSYYEQYF.

This clone was observed a few times. This chain links TRBV13 with TRBJ2-1, with D hard to call. The length of the CDR3 is 15 residues. Per the germline V gene, CDR1 is PRHDT and CDR2 is FYEKMQ (reference sequence). V was shortened by 6 bases and J by 0 bases, with 12 bases between the two germline ends. CDR3 bases: TGTGCCAGCAGTTCCCCCCTAGGCTCCTACAATGAGCAGTTCTTC. This translates into CASSSPLGSYNEQFF.

This chain connects TRBV9 to TRBJ1-2; D may be TRBD1 (6 bases). This CDR3 comprises 15 residues. The germline gives CDR1 SGDLS, CDR2 YYNGEE. Trimming removed 0 bases from V and 3 bases from J, with 12 bases in between. Written as DNA, the CDR3 is TGTGCCAGCAGCGTAGGCCAGGGGAGACACTATGGCTACACCTTC. Residues: CASSVGQGRHYGYTF.

This chain connects TRBV5-4 to TRBJ2-5; TRBD2 aligns across 11 bases. Per the germline V gene, CDR1 is SGHNT and CDR2 is YYREEE (reference sequence). CDR3 length equals 15 residues. J gave up 5 bases and V 4 bases, and 7 bases lay outside the gene matches. Here the CDR3 DNA reads TGTGCCAGCAGCGATAGCGGGGGGGCGGAGGAGACCCAGTACTTC. This encodes CASSDSGGAEETQYF. Filled out from reference TRBV5-4 and TRBJ2-5, the complete variable domain reads ETGVTQSPTHLIKTRGQQVTLRCSSQSGHNTVSWYQQALGQGPQFIFQYYREEENGRGNFPPRFSGLQFPNYSSELNVNALELDDSALYLCASSDSGGAEETQYFGPGTRLLVL.

DNA for the CDR3: TGCAGCGTCCGTAAGGGGGCGTCGACTGAAGCTTTCTTT. It is translated as CSVRKGASTEAFF. The chain combines TRBV29-1 with TRBJ1-1, with 7 positions matching TRBD1. V trimming: 6 bases; J trimming: 5 bases; junction bases outside the gene matches: 9. The CDR3 runs 13 residues. Germline CDR1 SQVTM, CDR2 ANQGSEA.

The chain joins TRBV24-1 to TRBJ2-1, with 9 bases aligning to TRBD1. The CDR3 length is 14 residues. Germline CDR1 reads KGHDR; CDR2 reads SFDVKD. V gave up 4 bases and J gave up 5 bases; unmatched junction bases: 2. CDR3 loop: CATSDRTGDNEQFF. The CDR3 nucleotides are TGTGCCACCAGTGACAGGACAGGGGACAATGAGCAGTTCTTC.

This clone was counted a single time. The chain links TRBV5-1 to TRBJ2-7; D call uncertain. The CDR3 spans 15 residues. V shed 0 bases and J shed 0 bases, with 10 bases lying between them. Germline CDR1 is SGHRS and CDR2 is YFSETQ. CDR3 DNA sequence: TGCGCCAGCAGCTTGGGCTCAGATCTCTCCTACGAGCAGTACTTC. Its protein is CASSLGSDLSYEQYF.

The chain is built from TRBV11-2 and TRBJ2-2; 8 bases fit TRBD1. Germline V gives CDR1 SGHAT, CDR2 FQNNGV. V trimming: 5 bases; J trimming: 7 bases; junction bases outside the gene matches: 12. There are 16 residues in the CDR3. The CDR3 here is CASSVRDRFEGGELFF. CDR3 bases: TGTGCCAGCAGCGTCCGGGACAGGTTTGAGGGCGGGGAGCTGTTTTTT.

The gene calls are TRBV27 and TRBJ2-2; TRBD1 might be the D (6 bases). CDR1 and CDR2 from the germline V gene are MNHEY and SMNVEV (reference sequence). The ends were cut back, 7 bases at V and 4 bases at J, with 16 bases in the middle. The CDR3 is made up of 15 amino acids. The CDR3 spells CASTPVQGITGELFF. In DNA form, the CDR3 reads TGTGCCAGCACCCCGGTTCAGGGGATCACCGGGGAGCTGTTTTTT.

The V gene is TRBV30, the J gene TRBJ1-2; 9 bases match TRBD1. V lost 3 bases and J lost 8; bases outside the gene matches: 7. The CDR3 is 13 residues long. Germline loops: CDR1 GTSNPN, CDR2 SVGIG (reference sequence). The CDR3 bases are TGTGCCTGGAGCCCAACAGGGGGCCGCGGCTACACCTTC. Its protein product is CAWSPTGGRGYTF.

This chain uses TRBV27 with TRBJ1-2, with 9 positions matching TRBD1. This CDR3 is built from 15 residues. With 5 bases clipped from V and 7 bases from J, the junction kept 11 bases outside the gene matches. Germline values: CDR1 MNHEY, CDR2 SMNVEV (reference sequence). CDR3 protein: CASSLGQGRMGGYTF. CDR3 sequence (DNA): TGTGCCAGCAGTCTCGGACAGGGGAGAATGGGTGGCTACACCTTC.

The J gene is TRBJ2-3, the V gene TRBV5-4, with 8 bases fitting TRBD2. The CDR3 is 14 residues long. From germline, CDR1 is SGHNT and CDR2 YYREEE (reference sequence). V lost 2 bases and J lost 4; bases outside the gene matches: 3. CDR3 DNA: TGTGCCAGCAGCTTAATTAGCGGGGCAGATACGCAGTATTTT. Its translation is CASSLISGADTQYF.

This chain joins TRBV2 and TRBJ1-1, with D maybe TRBD1 (6 bases). V lost 5 bases and J 0 bases, leaving 13 bases between the germline ends. The germline V gene has CDR1 SNHLY and CDR2 FYNNEI. The CDR3 extends over 15 amino acids. In DNA, the CDR3 is TGTGCCAGCAGTATACCGGGACACATGAACACTGAAGCTTTCTTT. Translation: CASSIPGHMNTEAFF.

DNA for the CDR3: TGTGCCAGCAGGATCGGGGCGGGAGACAATGAGCAGTTCTTC. Its translation is CASRIGAGDNEQFF. The chain couples TRBV6-6 to TRBJ2-1, with TRBD2 matching 7 bases. V shed 6 bases, J shed 5 bases, and the junction held 7 bases outside the gene matches. CDR1 and CDR2 from the germline V gene are MNHNY and SVGAGI (reference sequence). This CDR3 region has 14 residues.